This T cell receptor (beta chain) was sequenced in a study of T-cell reconstitution after alpha-beta-depleted transplantation in children. The TCRbeta library incorporated unique molecular identifiers. TCRdb re-called the PCR reads through MiXCR, storing one row per CDR3 protein. The sample carries about 980,000 distinct CDR3 sequences, about 29% recorded once. The CDR3 spans 17 residues. This clonotype originated in a boy under three years old who had a stem cell transplant for SCID, so the T cells may come from the graft donor. The chain carries TRBV21-1 and TRBJ1-5; TRBD1 was called by the table and not checked on the DNA. TRBV21-1 is a known pseudogene. This sample comprised PBMCs, mostly from graft donor cells, obtained 360 days after TCRalphabeta/CD19-depleted stem cell transplant. The CDR3 loop is CASSTKSGPGSDQPQHF. As DNA, the CDR3 is TGTGCCAGCAGCACCAAATCGGGTCCGGGATCTGATCAGCCCCAGCATTTT.